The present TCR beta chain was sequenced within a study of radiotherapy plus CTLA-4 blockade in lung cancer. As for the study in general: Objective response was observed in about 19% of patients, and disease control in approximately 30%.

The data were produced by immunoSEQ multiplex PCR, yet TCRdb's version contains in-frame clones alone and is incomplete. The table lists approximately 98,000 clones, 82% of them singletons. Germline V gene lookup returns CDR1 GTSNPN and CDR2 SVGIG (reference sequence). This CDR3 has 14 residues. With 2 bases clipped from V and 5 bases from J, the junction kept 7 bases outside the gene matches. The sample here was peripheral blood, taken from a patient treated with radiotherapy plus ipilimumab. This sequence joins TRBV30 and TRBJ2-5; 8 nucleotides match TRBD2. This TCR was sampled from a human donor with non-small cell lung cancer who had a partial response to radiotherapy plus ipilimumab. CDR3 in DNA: TGTGCCTGGAGTCCGGGATCTAGCGGGGAGACCCAGTACTTC. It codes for CAWSPGSSGETQYF.